This T cell receptor (beta chain) was sequenced during a study of T cell responses to AZD1222 COVID-19 vaccine. Study-level findings and limits: In all cases, repertoires were sampled only after the peak T cell response. Of the AZD1222 recipients, only 5 to 7 were seropositive at baseline.

Sequencing used immunoSEQ multiplex PCR; TCRdb keeps in-frame clones, though not all of them. The data contain tens of thousands of clones, 85% to 95% of them seen just once; the ten biggest clones take up about 5.2%. The V gene lost 0 bases and the J gene lost 9 bases, with 7 bases spanning the gap. The CDR3 extends over 12 amino acids. Germline V gives CDR1 LGHDT, CDR2 YNNKEL (reference sequence). About this clone itself: Antigen: not known.

The sequence came from an adult in good health. The sequences come from peripheral blood, collected on day 0 of AZD1222 vaccination. The rearrangement links TRBV3-1 (or the pseudogene TRBV3-2) to TRBJ2-3; D remains unclear. This chain's CDR3 is CASSQDRRTQYF. CDR3 in DNA: TGTGCCAGCAGCCAAGATCGGCGCACGCAGTATTTT.